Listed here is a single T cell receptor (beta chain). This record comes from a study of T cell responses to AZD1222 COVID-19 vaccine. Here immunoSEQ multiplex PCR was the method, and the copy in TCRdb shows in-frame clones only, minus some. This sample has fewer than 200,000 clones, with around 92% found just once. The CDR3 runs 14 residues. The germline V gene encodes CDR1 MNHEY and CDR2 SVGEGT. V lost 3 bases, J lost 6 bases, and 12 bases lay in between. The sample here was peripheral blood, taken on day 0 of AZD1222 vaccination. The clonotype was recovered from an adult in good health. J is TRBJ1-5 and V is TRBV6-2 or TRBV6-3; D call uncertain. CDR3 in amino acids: CASSYMGDSQPQHF. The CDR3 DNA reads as TGTGCCAGCAGTTATATGGGTGACTCTCAGCCCCAGCATTTT.